Shown below are 4 T cell receptor beta chains from a single sample sequenced in a study. TCRdb re-derived calls from the RT-PCR reads in MiXCR, one entry per CDR3 protein. The table includes about 6,500 distinct CDR3 sequences, 80% to 95% detected once. Sequenced material: memory CD4+ T cells from blood. Receptors originate from a female donor in good health, serving as a healthy control.

As regards this clonotype: Within a library made for alpha chains, this beta chain is off target, and its count is uninformative. The gene calls are TRBV7-3 and TRBJ2-5; D call uncertain. V lost 5 bases, J lost 1 base, and 11 bases lay in between. Germline loops: CDR1 SGHTA, CDR2 FQGTGA. The CDR3 is 14 amino acids. The CDR3 DNA is TGTGCCAGCAGCCCTAAGCAAGTCCAAGAGACCCAGTACTTC. It codes for CASSPKQVQETQYF. Complete variable domain (other parts from reference TRBV7-3 and TRBJ2-5): GAGVSQTPSNKVTEKGKYVELRCDPISGHTALYWYRQSLGQGPEFLIYFQGTGAADDSGLPNDRFFAVRPEGSVSTLKIQRTERGDSAVYLCASSPKQVQETQYFGPGTRLLVL.

With respect to this clonotype: This beta chain came through as a stray read in a library set up for alpha chains, and its size says little. The rearrangement links TRBV5-1 to TRBJ1-1; D is undetermined. V was clipped by 5 bases and J by 1 base, with 15 bases between them. Germline loops: CDR1 SGHRS, CDR2 YFSETQ. The CDR3 extends over 15 amino acids. CDR3 loop: CASSRLPMGNTEAFF. CDR3 in DNA: TGCGCCAGCAGTCGCTTACCCATGGGGAACACTGAAGCTTTCTTT.

Concerning this clonotype itself: This beta chain was picked up by a library intended for alpha chains and is off target, so its count carries little meaning. CDR3: CASSYSNVGPVYGNTIYF. Here the CDR3 DNA reads TGTGCCAGCAGTTACTCGAACGTAGGACCTGTGTATGGAAACACCATATATTTT. V is TRBV6-2 or TRBV6-3 and J is TRBJ1-3; D not certain. The V and J ends lost 0 bases and 3 bases respectively, with 18 bases between them. This CDR3 has 18 amino acids. Germline loops: CDR1 MNHEY, CDR2 SVGEGT.

A note on this clonotype: This beta chain is a stray read from a library made for alpha chains; its abundance is not meaningful. J is TRBJ2-3 and V is TRBV20-1, with D unresolved. The V gene's germline CDR1 is DFQATT and CDR2 SNEGSKA (reference sequence). This CDR3 is built from 14 residues. Between the trimmed V and J ends, which lost 4 bases and 2 bases, there was a span of 13 bases. Written as DNA, the CDR3 is TGCAGTGCTAAAGATCCGGCTTCCACAGATACGCAGTATTTT. This translates into CSAKDPASTDTQYF.